Each of the 4 T cell receptor beta chains below was sequenced from the same sample in a study of blood T cell repertoires in COVID-19. Clones were sequenced by immunoSEQ multiplex PCR, and TCRdb holds only the in-frame ones, with some missing. The sample holds fewer than 200,000 clones, over 60% seen once. Sequenced input: peripheral blood. These receptors originate from a woman in her seventies with acute or convalescent COVID-19.

This clone showed up just a few times. This rearrangement joins TRBV5-3 to TRBJ1-5, with D hard to call. TRBV5-3 carries the ORF label, with uncertain function. Trimming removed 2 bases at V and 5 bases at J, with 17 bases between. The CDR3 is made up of 16 amino acids. The DNA of the CDR3 is TGTGCCAGAAGCTTTCCGACCCGTCTCGGGGATCAGCCCCAGCATTTT. Translated: CARSFPTRLGDQPQHF.

CDR3 nucleotides: TGTGCCAGCAGCTTGCGCGGCCGGTGGAGCAATCAGCCCCAGCATTTT. Residues: CASSLRGRWSNQPQHF. The genes are TRBV5-8 and TRBJ1-5, with no clear D. CDR1 is SGHTS, CDR2 YDEGEE, per germline. The CDR3 consists of 16 residues. V shed 1 base and J shed 1 base, with 12 bases lying between them.

This chain connects TRBV7-3 to TRBJ1-2, with TRBD1 matching over 11 bases. Germline trimming cut 5 bases from V and 6 bases from J; bases unmatched to any gene: 11. The germline V gene has CDR1 SGHTA and CDR2 FQGTGA. The CDR3 has 16 amino acids. The CDR3 reads CASSENWTGGRDGYTF. The CDR3 bases are TGTGCCAGCAGCGAAAACTGGACAGGGGGCAGGGATGGCTACACCTTC.

V usage is TRBV7-2 and J usage is TRBJ2-4; D call uncertain. CDR3 length: 16 amino acids. Germline V gene data show CDR1 as SGHTA and CDR2 as FQGNSA. V gave up 5 bases and J gave up 0 bases, with 14 bases separating them. The CDR3: CASSPPLVLAKNIQYF. The CDR3 coding sequence is TGTGCCAGCAGCCCCCCCCTAGTACTAGCCAAAAACATTCAGTACTTC.